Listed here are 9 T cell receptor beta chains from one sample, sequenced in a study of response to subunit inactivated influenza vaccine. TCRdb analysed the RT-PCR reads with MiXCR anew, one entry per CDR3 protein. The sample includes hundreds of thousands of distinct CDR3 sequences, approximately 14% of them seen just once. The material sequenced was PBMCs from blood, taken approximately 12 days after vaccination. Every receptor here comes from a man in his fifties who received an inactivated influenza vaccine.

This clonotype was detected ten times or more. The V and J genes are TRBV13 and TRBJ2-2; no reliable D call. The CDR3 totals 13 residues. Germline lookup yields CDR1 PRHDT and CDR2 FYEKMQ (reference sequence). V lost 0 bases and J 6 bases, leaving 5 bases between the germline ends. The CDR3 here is CASSLGWAGELFF. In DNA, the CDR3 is TGTGCCAGCAGCTTAGGTTGGGCCGGGGAGCTGTTTTTT.

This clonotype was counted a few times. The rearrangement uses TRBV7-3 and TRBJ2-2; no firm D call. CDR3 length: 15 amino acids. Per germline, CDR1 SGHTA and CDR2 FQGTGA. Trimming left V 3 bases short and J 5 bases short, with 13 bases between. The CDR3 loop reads CASSFDRYKTGELFF. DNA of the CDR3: TGTGCCAGCAGCTTCGACCGCTACAAGACCGGGGAGCTGTTTTTT.

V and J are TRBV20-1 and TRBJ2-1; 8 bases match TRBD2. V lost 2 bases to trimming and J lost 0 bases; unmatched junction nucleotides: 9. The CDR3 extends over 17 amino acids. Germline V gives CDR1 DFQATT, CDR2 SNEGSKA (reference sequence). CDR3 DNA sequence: TGCAGTGCTAGAATCTACAGCGGGGGCAGCTCCTACAATGAGCAGTTCTTC. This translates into CSARIYSGGSSYNEQFF.

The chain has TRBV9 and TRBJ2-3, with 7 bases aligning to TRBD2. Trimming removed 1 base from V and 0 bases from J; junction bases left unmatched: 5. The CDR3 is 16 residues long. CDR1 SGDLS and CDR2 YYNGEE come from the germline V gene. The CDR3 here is CASSVTLAVSTDTQYF. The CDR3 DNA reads TGTGCCAGCAGCGTAACGCTAGCGGTCAGCACAGATACGCAGTATTTT.

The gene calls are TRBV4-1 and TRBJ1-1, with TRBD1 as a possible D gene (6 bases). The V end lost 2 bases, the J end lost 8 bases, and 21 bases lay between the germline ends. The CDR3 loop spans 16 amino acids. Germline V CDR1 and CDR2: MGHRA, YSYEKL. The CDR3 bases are TGCGCCAGCAGCCAAAACACAGGGTTGGGTTTCCCAGAAGCTTTCTTT. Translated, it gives CASSQNTGLGFPEAFF.

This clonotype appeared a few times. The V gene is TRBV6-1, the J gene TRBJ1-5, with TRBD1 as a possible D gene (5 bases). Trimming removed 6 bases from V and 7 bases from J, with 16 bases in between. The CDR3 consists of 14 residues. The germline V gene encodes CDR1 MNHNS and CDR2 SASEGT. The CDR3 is CASSLTAEGQPQHF. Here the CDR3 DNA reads TGTGCCAGCAGCCTGACAGCGGAGGGCCAGCCCCAGCATTTT.

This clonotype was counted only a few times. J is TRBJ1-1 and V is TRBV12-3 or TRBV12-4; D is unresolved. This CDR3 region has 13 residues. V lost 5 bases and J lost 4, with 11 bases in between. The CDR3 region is CASSPTVPTEAFF. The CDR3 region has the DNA TGTGCCAGCAGTCCTACAGTCCCCACTGAAGCTTTCTTT.

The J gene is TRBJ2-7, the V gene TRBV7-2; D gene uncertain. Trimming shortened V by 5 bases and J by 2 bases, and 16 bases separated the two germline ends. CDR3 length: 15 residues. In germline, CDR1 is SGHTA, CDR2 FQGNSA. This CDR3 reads CASSPRPGLTYEQYF. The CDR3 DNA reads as TGTGCCAGCAGCCCCCGCCCGGGTTTGACCTACGAGCAGTACTTC.

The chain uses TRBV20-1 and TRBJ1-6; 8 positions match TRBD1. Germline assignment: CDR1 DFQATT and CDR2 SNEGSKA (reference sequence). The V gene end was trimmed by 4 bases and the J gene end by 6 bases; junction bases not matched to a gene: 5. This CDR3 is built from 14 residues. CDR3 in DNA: TGCAGTGCTAATCCAGGGGGCCCTAATTCACCCCTCCACTTT. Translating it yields CSANPGGPNSPLHF.